The T cell receptor beta chain under discussion was sequenced for a study of shared clonotypes between healthy human individuals. The ends were cut back, 5 bases at V and 0 bases at J, with 11 bases in the middle. Germline V lookup: CDR1 SGHDN, CDR2 FVKESK. CDR3 length: 14 amino acids. The table came from immunoSEQ multiplex PCR; TCRdb's copy has only in-frame clones and leaves some out. The sample has approximately 480,000 clones, about three quarters seen once; the top ten hold approximately 12%. The V call is TRBV14, the J call TRBJ2-7, with a tentative D call TRBD2 (7 bases). This sequence was found in a woman in her forties in good health. Some clones in this sample may be carry-over from other donors' samples. The source material was PBMCs. CDR3 in amino acids: CASSRRGGSYEQYF. CDR3 DNA sequence: TGTGCCAGCAGCAGAAGGGGGGGCTCCTACGAGCAGTACTTC.